The sequence of this TCR beta chain was determined in a study of human T cells and chemical hapten exposure. About the study: Affected patients, primarily female, had alopecia areata, totalis or universalis.

As for time point: patch test 1, 2 weeks after DPC sensitization. Treatment: therapeutic diphenylcyclopropenone sensitization with weekly scalp DPC. Blood draws came before every patch-test application. This clonotype was seen a handful of times. One entry per CDR3 protein, called by TCRdb with MiXCR from the RACE reads. The sample yields under 200,000 distinct CDR3 sequences, about 14% seen once. Germline V lookup: CDR1 SGHTA, CDR2 FQGTGA. The length of the CDR3 is 13 residues. Between the trimmed V and J ends, which lost 4 bases and 4 bases, there was a span of 10 bases. The sample consisted of whole blood, taken in connection with sensitization to the hapten diphenylcyclopropenone (DPC). The V and J genes are TRBV7-3 and TRBJ1-1; D is unresolved. The receptor was derived from a young woman with alopecia areata. Some clones in this sample may be carry-over from other donors' samples. The CDR3: CASSSMGGTEAFF. The CDR3 DNA follows: TGTGCCAGCAGCTCCATGGGCGGCACTGAAGCTTTCTTT.